These 32 T cell receptor beta chains came from one sample sequenced in a study of cytomegalovirus exposure and HLA in healthy donors. PCR involved 60 Vbeta and 13 Jbeta primers. Libraries were prepared by immunoSEQ multiplex PCR; TCRdb keeps only in-frame clonotypes and omits some of them. The sample gives about 180,000 clones, around 81% of which show up once; 2.2% is in the top ten. The sequenced sample consisted of PBMCs. The source is a woman between 25 and 40 years old in good health and CMV-seronegative.

V and J are TRBV27 and TRBJ2-5; 11 nucleotides agree with TRBD2. The germline V gene has CDR1 MNHEY and CDR2 SMNVEV (reference sequence). The junction had 21 bases not matched to a gene; V was cut back by 6 bases and J by 3 bases. The CDR3 totals 20 residues. In DNA form, the CDR3 reads TGTGCCAGCAGATTTTCCGGGGCTAGCGGGAGGCGCGTCACTAAAGAGACCCAGTACTTC. This encodes CASRFSGASGRRVTKETQYF.

This clone showed up just a few times. This chain links TRBV6-1 with TRBJ1-5, with D unclear. The CDR3 has 15 amino acids. The germline gives CDR1 MNHNS, CDR2 SASEGT. V gave up 8 bases and J gave up 0 bases, with 14 bases separating them. CDR3 nucleotides: TGTGCCAGCGCGGCGGTAGCTTATAGCAATCAGCCCCAGCATTTT. Protein: CASAAVAYSNQPQHF.

The rearrangement joins TRBV6-5 to TRBJ2-7; a weak D match, TRBD2 (6 bases). The V end was cut by 8 bases, the J end by 2 bases, with 19 bases between. This CDR3 is built from 15 residues. Germline loops: CDR1 MNHEY, CDR2 SVGAGI. CDR3 bases: TGTGCCAGCCATACACCCAGGCGGGGACCCTACGAGCAGTACTTC. This encodes CASHTPRRGPYEQYF.

The rearrangement uses TRBV5-4 and TRBJ2-1, with TRBD2 matching 16 bases. Germline V gene lookup returns CDR1 SGHNT and CDR2 YYREEE (reference sequence). J was trimmed by 7 bases and V by 4 bases; bases with no gene match: 5. This CDR3 region has 16 residues. As DNA, the CDR3 is TGTGCCAGCAGCACTGGGACTAGCGGGAGGGTAAATGAGCAGTTCTTC. As protein: CASSTGTSGRVNEQFF.

The chain carries TRBV28 and TRBJ2-7; 10 bases fit TRBD1. With 6 bases clipped from V and 3 bases from J, the junction kept 14 bases outside the gene matches. In germline, CDR1 is MDHEN, CDR2 SYDVKM. The CDR3 totals 17 residues. This CDR3 reads CASSHIRGTGVIYEQYF. DNA of the CDR3: TGTGCCAGCAGCCATATTCGAGGGACAGGGGTTATCTACGAGCAGTACTTC.

The genes are TRBV27 and TRBJ1-1; D is perhaps TRBD1 (6 bases). CDR3 length: 13 residues. V was cut by 3 bases and J by 5 bases, with 10 bases left in between. In germline, CDR1 is MNHEY, CDR2 SMNVEV (reference sequence). For the CDR3, the DNA is TGTGCCAGCAGTTTCTCAGGGGAGACTGAAGCTTTCTTT. Protein sequence: CASSFSGETEAFF.

V usage is TRBV28 and J usage is TRBJ2-7, with D hard to call. CDR3 length equals 14 residues. The germline gives CDR1 MDHEN, CDR2 SYDVKM. V lost 6 bases, J lost 4 bases, and 16 bases lay in between. CDR3 loop: CASSPAWAAYEQYF. In nucleotides, the CDR3 is TGTGCCAGCAGCCCGGCGTGGGCAGCTTACGAGCAGTACTTC.

This chain joins TRBV11-3 and TRBJ2-6; TRBD1 might be the D (6 bases). The V gene lost 5 bases and the J gene lost 2 bases, with 13 bases spanning the gap. The CDR3 length is 16 residues. Germline loops: CDR1 SGHNT, CDR2 YENEEA. CDR3 sequence: CASSPAWGPGANVLTF. CDR3 nucleotides: TGTGCCAGCAGCCCGGCTTGGGGGCCTGGGGCCAACGTCCTGACTTTC. The variable domain in full, with the rest retrieved from reference TRBV11-3 and TRBJ2-6, is EAGVVQSPRYKIIEKKQPVAFWCNPISGHNTLYWYLQNLGQGPELLIRYENEEAVDDSQLPKDRFSAERLKGVDSTLKIQPAELGDSAVYLCASSPAWGPGANVLTFGAGSRLTVL.

The CDR3, as DNA: TGTGCCAGCAGCTTAGCCAGGGCTCACGGGAGTTTCCCCTACAATGAGCAGTTCTTC. Protein sequence: CASSLARAHGSFPYNEQFF. The chain is built from TRBV11-2 and TRBJ2-1, with D perhaps matching TRBD2 (6 bases). V gave up 1 base and J gave up 2 bases, with 21 bases separating them. Germline V lookup: CDR1 SGHAT, CDR2 FQNNGV. This CDR3 contains 19 residues.

The chain has TRBV6-6 and TRBJ2-7, with 8 bases that match TRBD2. Unmatched junction bases numbered 6, after V lost 2 bases and J lost 3 bases. The CDR3 has 15 amino acids. From germline, CDR1 is MNHNY and CDR2 SVGAGI (reference sequence). The CDR3 is CASSYQLAGLYEQYF. CDR3 in DNA: TGTGCCAGCAGTTACCAGCTAGCGGGTCTCTACGAGCAGTACTTC.

A note on this clone: This same CDR3 is encoded by further DNA sequences in the sample. This rearrangement joins TRBV19 to TRBJ1-1, with TRBD1 as a possible D gene (6 bases). CDR3 length equals 11 residues. V was clipped by 10 bases and J by 3 bases, with 9 bases between them. Germline CDR1 reads LNHDA; CDR2 reads SQIVND (reference sequence). The CDR3 sequence: CATQGYTEAFF. DNA for the CDR3: TGTGCCACCCAGGGGTACACTGAAGCTTTCTTT.

In its sample, this clone was seen once. The rearrangement links TRBV29-1 to TRBJ1-4; maybe TRBD1 (5 bases). The V end was cut by 7 bases, the J end by 0 bases, with 15 bases between. The length of the CDR3 is 15 residues. Germline CDR1 SQVTM, CDR2 ANQGSEA. Here the CDR3 DNA reads TGCAGCGGGGGGGGGTGTAATACAACTAATGAAAAACTGTTTTTT. Protein sequence: CSGGGCNTTNEKLFF.

V is TRBV27 and J is TRBJ1-2; D remains unclear. V was shortened by 5 bases and J by 4 bases, with 14 bases between the two germline ends. Germline V CDR1 and CDR2: MNHEY, SMNVEV (reference sequence). The length of the CDR3 is 14 residues. The CDR3 loop reads CASSPTLEGYGYTF. In nucleotides, the CDR3 is TGTGCCAGCAGTCCCACTCTAGAGGGCTATGGCTACACCTTC.

This clone has a handful of counts. The chain links TRBV5-4 to TRBJ2-3; D perhaps matches TRBD2 (6 bases). Germline V CDR1 and CDR2: SGHNT, YYREEE (reference sequence). The CDR3 is 15 amino acids. V gave up 4 bases and J gave up 3 bases, with 15 bases separating them. The CDR3 sequence: CASSPGGQGTDTQYF. The DNA of the CDR3 is TGTGCCAGCAGCCCCGGAGGGCAGGGAACAGATACGCAGTATTTT. Full variable domain (rest looked up from reference TRBV5-4 and TRBJ2-3): ETGVTQSPTHLIKTRGQQVTLRCSSQSGHNTVSWYQQALGQGPQFIFQYYREEENGRGNFPPRFSGLQFPNYSSELNVNALELDDSALYLCASSPGGQGTDTQYFGPGTRLTVL.

There are a few counts of this clone. The chain combines TRBV9 with TRBJ2-7; 8 nucleotides match TRBD2. Germline V gives CDR1 SGDLS, CDR2 YYNGEE. Losses at the gene ends were 4 bases for V and 1 base for J; bases not matched to a gene: 7. The CDR3 extends over 15 amino acids. CDR3 nucleotide sequence: TGTGCCAGCAGCTACGGCGGGGGGCCTTCCTACGAGCAGTACTTC. Protein: CASSYGGGPSYEQYF.

As for this clone: A junction end diverges from the germline sequence, so it may reflect a read error. This chain joins TRBV7-9 and TRBJ1-2; D remains unclear. The length of the CDR3 is 14 residues. Germline loops: CDR1 SEHNR, CDR2 FQNEAQ (reference sequence). CDR3 nucleotide sequence: TGTTCCAGCAGCTTAGGGTCCCTAAACTATGGCTACACCTTC. Its translation is CSSSLGSLNYGYTF.

The chain has TRBV5-6 and TRBJ2-1; 11 bases fit TRBD2. This CDR3 has 15 amino acids. Germline values: CDR1 SGHDT, CDR2 YYEEEE. J was trimmed by 7 bases and V by 0 bases; bases with no gene match: 3. CDR3 sequence: CASSLVTSGGNEQFF. The CDR3 coding sequence is TGTGCCAGCAGCTTGGTTACTAGCGGGGGTAATGAGCAGTTCTTC.

J is TRBJ1-1 and V is TRBV7-2; TRBD1 might be the D (5 bases). The CDR3 runs 13 residues. The germline V and J ends were trimmed by 10 bases and 1 base, with 13 bases remaining between them. Germline V lookup: CDR1 SGHTA, CDR2 FQGNSA. CDR3 nucleotides: TGTGCCACTTCTAGACAGCAGAACACTGAAGCTTTCTTT. This gives the protein CATSRQQNTEAFF.

The chain links TRBV18 to TRBJ2-3; D is unresolved. Germline CDR1 KGHSH, CDR2 LQKENI. V was clipped by 5 bases and J by 0 bases, with 6 bases between them. The CDR3 has 13 residues. The CDR3 loop is CASSSTSTDTQYF. The CDR3 nucleotides read TGTGCCAGCTCAAGTACTAGCACAGATACGCAGTATTTT.

V and J are TRBV9 and TRBJ1-5; D is undetermined. Trimming removed 0 bases from V and 5 bases from J, with 9 bases in between. CDR1 is SGDLS and CDR2 is YYNGEE in the germline V gene. The CDR3 is 14 amino acids. The CDR3 DNA reads as TGTGCCAGCAGCGTAGATCCGGCGGATCAGCCCCAGCATTTT. Its protein is CASSVDPADQPQHF.

V is TRBV5-1 and J is TRBJ2-1, with D unresolved. The CDR3 sequence is 15 residues long. CDR1 is SGHRS and CDR2 is YFSETQ in the germline V gene. V lost 0 bases and J lost 2, with 9 bases in between. The CDR3 reads CASSLGAGTYNEQFF. CDR3 nucleotide sequence: TGCGCCAGCAGCTTGGGGGCAGGAACCTACAATGAGCAGTTCTTC.

The V and J genes are TRBV6-1 and TRBJ2-1; 7 bases agree with TRBD1. The CDR3 is 14 residues long. With V trimmed by 9 bases and J by 0 bases, 5 bases remained unmatched. Germline V gene sequence: CDR1 MNHNS, CDR2 SASEGT. The CDR3, as DNA: TGTGCCAGTACATGGACAGGCTCCTACAATGAGCAGTTCTTC. This encodes CASTWTGSYNEQFF.

V usage is TRBV28 and J usage is TRBJ2-3, with a possible D match to TRBD2 (5 bases). Germline CDR1 is MDHEN and CDR2 is SYDVKM. The CDR3 consists of 12 residues. Trimming took off 6 bases at V and 8 bases at J, with 12 bases between the two ends. Here the CDR3 reads CASSLLAGTQYF. The CDR3 DNA reads as TGTGCCAGCAGCCTTCTGGCGGGTACGCAGTATTTT.

The genes are TRBV7-9 and TRBJ2-5; 12 bases align to TRBD2. With 0 bases clipped from V and 3 bases from J, the junction kept 5 bases outside the gene matches. Germline CDR1 SEHNR, CDR2 FQNEAQ (reference sequence). This CDR3 is 17 amino acids long. CDR3 loop: CASSLAGLAGYEETQYF. Here the CDR3 DNA reads TGTGCCAGCAGCTTAGCGGGACTAGCGGGTTATGAAGAGACCCAGTACTTC.

This chain joins TRBV27 and TRBJ1-2, with TRBD1 as a possible D gene (5 bases). V lost 6 bases and J lost 3, with 14 bases in between. Germline V gene data show CDR1 as MNHEY and CDR2 as SMNVEV (reference sequence). This CDR3 is built from 14 residues. The CDR3 loop is CASRFVSRDYGYTF. DNA for the CDR3: TGTGCCAGCAGATTCGTTAGCAGGGACTATGGCTACACCTTC.

The chain uses TRBV28 and TRBJ2-1, with unresolved D. The germline gives CDR1 MDHEN, CDR2 SYDVKM. This CDR3 region has 14 residues. V was cut by 1 base and J by 7 bases, with 11 bases left in between. CDR3 nucleotide sequence: TGTGCCAGCAGTTTATCCTTCTTCGGTAATGAGCAGTTCTTC. Its translation is CASSLSFFGNEQFF. The variable domain in full, completed from reference TRBV28 and TRBJ2-1, reads DVKVTQSSRYLVKRTGEKVFLECVQDMDHENMFWYRQDPGLGLRLIYFSYDVKMKEKGDIPEGYSVSREKKERFSLILESASTNQTSMYLCASSLSFFGNEQFFGPGTRLTVL.

The chain couples TRBV27 to TRBJ1-2, with TRBD1 identical over 8 bases. V gave up 3 bases and J gave up 5 bases; unmatched junction bases: 2. Germline CDR1 is MNHEY and CDR2 is SMNVEV (reference sequence). The CDR3 runs to 13 residues. The CDR3 region has the DNA TGTGCCAGCAGTTTGGACAGGGCTTATGGCTACACCTTC. Its protein product is CASSLDRAYGYTF.

A note on this clone: One end of the junction varies from germline; a read error may be responsible. CDR3 amino acids: CSSSLIPRAGDYEQYF. CDR3 DNA: TGTTCCAGCAGCTTAATCCCTAGGGCAGGGGACTACGAGCAGTACTTC. This sequence joins TRBV7-9 and TRBJ2-7; perhaps TRBD1 as D (6 bases). The CDR3 is 16 residues long. The germline V gene has CDR1 SEHNR and CDR2 FQNEAQ (reference sequence).

J is TRBJ1-6 and V is TRBV9; the match to TRBD1 covers 8 bases. Germline CDR1 and CDR2: SGDLS and YYNGEE. CDR3 length: 16 amino acids. J was trimmed by 6 bases and V by 6 bases; bases with no gene match: 11. The CDR3: CASNSPGGRTNSPLHF. DNA for the CDR3: TGTGCCAGCAACTCCCCAGGGGGCAGGACTAATTCACCCCTCCACTTT.

The chain employs TRBV4-2 and TRBJ2-3; TRBD2 agrees at 9 bases. Germline trimming cut 0 bases from V and 4 bases from J; bases unmatched to any gene: 5. Germline values: CDR1 LGHNA, CDR2 YNFKEQ. The CDR3 totals 16 residues. The DNA of the CDR3 is TGTGCCAGCAGCCAAGATCAAGCGGGAGGAGCAGATACGCAGTATTTT. Its translation: CASSQDQAGGADTQYF.

The chain recombines TRBV6-5 with TRBJ2-3; TRBD1 aligns across 9 bases. Trimming cost V 5 bases and J 1 base; bases outside gene matches: 4. Germline V gene lookup returns CDR1 MNHEY and CDR2 SVGAGI. The CDR3 extends over 15 amino acids. The CDR3 nucleotides read TGTGCCAGCAGTCCTCGGACAGGGGGCACAGATACGCAGTATTTT. Residues: CASSPRTGGTDTQYF.

The V call is TRBV7-2, the J call TRBJ1-3; 8 nucleotides align to TRBD1. The V segment lost 7 bases and the J segment 0 bases; nucleotides outside the gene matches: 5. Germline V gene data show CDR1 as SGHTA and CDR2 as FQGNSA. The length of the CDR3 is 15 residues. CDR3 sequence reads: CASNLQGGSGNTIYF. The DNA of the CDR3 is TGTGCCAGCAACCTACAGGGGGGCTCTGGAAACACCATATATTTT.